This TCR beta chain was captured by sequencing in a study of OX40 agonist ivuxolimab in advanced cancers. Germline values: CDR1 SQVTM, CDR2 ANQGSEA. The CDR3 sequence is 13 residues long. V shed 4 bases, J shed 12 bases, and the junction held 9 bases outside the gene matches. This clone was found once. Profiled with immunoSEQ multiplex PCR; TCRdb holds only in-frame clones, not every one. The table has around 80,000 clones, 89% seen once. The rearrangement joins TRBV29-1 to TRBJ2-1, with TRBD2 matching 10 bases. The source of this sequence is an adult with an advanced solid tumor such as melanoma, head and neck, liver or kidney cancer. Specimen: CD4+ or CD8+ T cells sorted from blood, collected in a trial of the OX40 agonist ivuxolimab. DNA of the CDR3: TGCAGCGTTGGATCAGCGGGGGGGGCAGGGCAGTTCTTC. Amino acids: CSVGSAGGAGQFF.